The TCR beta chain under discussion was sequenced for a study of T cells in women clearing cervical HPV infection. Background on the study: Case blood drawn at lesion detection; control blood after infection cleared.

Whole-study findings and limits: It is unknown whether associations predate infection; no effector/memory or HPV-specific sorting.

Each participant carried one incident cervical HPV16 infection only. For this clone: The antigen remains unidentified. Read data end 3 residues before the CDR3 end; the end is taken from the germline J gene.

Genomic DNA, averaging about 1,200 ng per sample, yielded TCR beta CDR3 via immunoSEQ. Only in-frame clones appear in the TCRdb table, and some are missing; sequencing was by immunoSEQ multiplex PCR. The sample table includes about 48,000 clones. Germline V gene sequence: CDR1 SQVTM, CDR2 ANQGSEA. This CDR3 region has 15 residues. The junction had 4 bases not matched to a gene; V was cut back by 3 bases and J by 3 bases. The sequenced material came from blood buffy coat. The TCR sequence derives from a woman aged 18-69 years with a cervical HPV16 infection that either progressed to CIN3+ or cleared (not recorded which). This chain links TRBV29-1 with TRBJ2-2, with 10 bases aligning to TRBD2. This CDR3 is CSVEWLAGDTGELFF. The part of the CDR3 DNA that was read is TGCAGCGTTGAGTGGCTAGCGGGAGACACCGGGGAG.